This T cell receptor (beta chain) was retrieved from a study of shared clonotypes between healthy human individuals. About the research overall: Each donor contributed plates that comprised three CD4 naive, three CD4 memory, two CD8 naive and one CD8 memory.

The protocol was immunoSEQ multiplex PCR, while the TCRdb copy is restricted to in-frame clones and leaves out a portion. The sample includes some 300,000 clones, around four fifths of them seen just once. The donors were all Caucasian adults (living in Nashville, Tennessee). A CD45RA+ naive subset and a CD45RA-negative memory subset were split from CD4+ cells. The CDR3 runs to 15 residues. V was pared by 0 bases and J by 0 bases, with 7 bases between. CDR1 and CDR2 (germline): SGHDT, YYEEEE. As concerns this clone: Antigen unknown.

Overall study results and limits: It was anticipated that sequencing depth would influence how many clonotypes donors shared.

The source of this sequence is a man under 40 in good health. The specimen was memory CD4+ T cells sorted from blood. Described subset: CD45RA-negative fraction. V gene TRBV5-6 combines with J gene TRBJ1-3, with no clear D. As DNA, the CDR3 is TGTGCCAGCAGCTTGGGGGTGAGCTCTGGAAACACCATATATTTT. This translates into CASSLGVSSGNTIYF.